This entry describes one TCR beta chain. Its antigen remains unidentified. A junction boundary mismatches the germline segment, possibly from a read error. The CDR3 extends over 14 amino acids. Per the germline V gene, CDR1 is SEHNR and CDR2 is FQNEAQ (reference sequence). This entry belongs to a study of PD-1 blockade in classical Hodgkin lymphoma. Study-wide results and limits: Repertoire differences lack defined causes, possibly disease activity or prior therapy.

Here immunoSEQ multiplex PCR was the method, and the copy in TCRdb shows in-frame clones only, minus some. The profile shows tens of thousands of clones, 81% of them singletons. Every single patient, without exception, relapsed after autologous stem cell transplantation, and brentuximab vedotin exposure varied. The V call is TRBV7-9, the J call TRBJ2-1; 7 bases line up with TRBD1. This clonotype originated in a human donor with classical Hodgkin lymphoma. The material was peripheral blood mononuclear cells (PBMCs), obtained at baseline. DNA of the CDR3: TGTGCCAGCAACTTAGCGCTAGGGGGCGATGAGCAGTTCTTC. Protein product: CASNLALGGDEQFF.